This TCR beta chain stems from a study of regulatory T cells in long-lasting Graves disease. CDR3 length: 15 residues. CDR1 and CDR2 (germline): SNHLY, FYNNEI. Between the trimmed V and J ends, which lost 2 bases and 3 bases, there was a span of 14 bases. With iRepertoire HTBI primers and Arm-PCR of CDR3 regions, TCR beta libraries were built. One entry per CDR3 protein, called by TCRdb with MiXCR from the multiplex PCR reads. Of hundreds of thousands of distinct CDR3 sequences in the sample, around 16% were seen once. This clonotype was counted many times. Time point here: newly diagnosed GD, antithyroid drugs for less than 3 months. RNA from PBMCs was the source of the TCR library.

The sample was peripheral blood mononuclear cells (PBMCs), taken at new diagnosis, from a patient treated with antithyroid drugs. This clonotype originated in a female donor with Graves disease. J is TRBJ2-7 and V is TRBV2, with TRBD1 as a possible D gene (6 bases). The CDR3 reads CASSERAGEFYEQYF. The CDR3 nucleotides read TGTGCCAGCAGTGAACGCGCAGGGGAATTCTACGAGCAGTACTTC.